The 24 T cell receptor beta chains given below trace back to one sample, sequenced in a study of blood T cell repertoires in COVID-19. Generated by immunoSEQ multiplex PCR, the TCRdb table keeps only in-frame clones and is missing some. The sample yields roughly 55,000 clones, 86% seen once. The sequenced sample consisted of peripheral blood. These TCRs come from a man in his 70s with active COVID-19.

This clone was seen just once. The V call is TRBV19, the J call TRBJ2-2; 8 nucleotides match TRBD1. This CDR3 comprises 15 residues. Germline CDR1 reads LNHDA; CDR2 reads SQIVND (reference sequence). V was pared by 6 bases and J by 6 bases, with 9 bases of the junction left unmatched. CDR3 nucleotides: TGTGCCAGTAGACAAAAACAGGGGGTCGCCGGGGAGCTGTTTTTT. Translating it yields CASRQKQGVAGELFF.

The table lists this clone with a few counts. J is TRBJ2-7 and V is TRBV4-1, with 8 bases that match TRBD1. This CDR3 has 16 amino acids. The germline V gene encodes CDR1 MGHRA and CDR2 YSYEKL. The trim removed 0 bases at V and 4 bases at J, leaving 8 bases unmatched. CDR3 DNA: TGCGCCAGCAGCCAAGATGGGAGACAGGGGAAGTACGAGCAGTACTTC. It encodes CASSQDGRQGKYEQYF.

The CDR3 sequence: CASSLGANIPNSPLHF. The CDR3 nucleotides read TGTGCCAGCAGTTTAGGGGCCAACATACCTAATTCACCCCTCCACTTT. The chain has TRBV27 and TRBJ1-6, with D possibly TRBD1 on 5 matching bases. Germline CDR1 is MNHEY and CDR2 is SMNVEV (reference sequence). This CDR3 comprises 16 residues. Trimming cost V 2 bases and J 6 bases, with 14 bases left between them.

This chain connects TRBV6-5 to TRBJ1-2; D call uncertain. The CDR3 runs 15 residues. Germline loops: CDR1 MNHEY, CDR2 SVGAGI. Trimming shortened V by 6 bases and J by 4 bases, and 18 bases separated the two germline ends. CDR3 residues: CASRTVGVRSYGYTF. The CDR3 DNA follows: TGTGCCAGCAGAACCGTCGGGGTCAGGAGCTATGGCTACACCTTC.

The chain joins TRBV21-1 to TRBJ1-5; TRBD1, the table's D call, was not compared with the DNA. TRBV21-1 represents a pseudogene. The CDR3 covers 15 residues. The CDR3 DNA follows: TGTGCCAGCAGCAAAGTTGTGGCAGGCTATCAGCCCCAGCATTTT. Its protein is CASSKVVAGYQPQHF.

This clone has just one count. This rearrangement joins TRBV9 to TRBJ2-5, with 14 bases matching TRBD2. Germline CDR1 SGDLS, CDR2 YYNGEE. The CDR3 consists of 16 residues. V lost 0 bases to trimming and J lost 3 bases; unmatched junction nucleotides: 1. CDR3 in DNA: TGTGCCAGCAGCGTAGAGGGACTAGCGGGGGAAGAGACCCAGTACTTC. Residues: CASSVEGLAGEETQYF.

CDR3 in amino acids: CSGIGGGGQETQYF. The CDR3 nucleotides are TGCAGCGGTATAGGAGGGGGGGGACAAGAGACCCAGTACTTC. The rearrangement joins TRBV29-1 to TRBJ2-5; weak D call: TRBD2 (7 bases). CDR1 and CDR2 from the germline V gene are SQVTM and ANQGSEA. The CDR3 contains 14 residues. The germline V and J ends were trimmed by 7 bases and 2 bases, with 17 bases remaining between them.

This chain links TRBV6-5 with TRBJ1-4; maybe TRBD1 (5 bases). V lost 7 bases and J 4 bases, leaving 10 bases between the germline ends. The germline V gene has CDR1 MNHEY and CDR2 SVGAGI. The CDR3 runs 13 residues. The CDR3 region is CASNQGYNEKLFF. CDR3 bases: TGTGCCAGCAACCAGGGATATAATGAAAAACTGTTTTTT.

The chain is built from TRBV15 and TRBJ1-2, with D perhaps TRBD1 (6 bases). The CDR3 extends over 16 amino acids. The V gene's germline CDR1 is LNHNV and CDR2 YYDKDF (reference sequence). The V end lost 0 bases, the J end lost 7 bases, and 18 bases lay between the germline ends. The CDR3 DNA reads TGTGCCACCAGCAGAGATCTGGCTGCGAAAGGGGGTGGCTACACCTTC. Translation: CATSRDLAAKGGGYTF.

The chain recombines TRBV7-8 with TRBJ1-2, with 8 bases matching TRBD1. The CDR3 is made up of 14 amino acids. Germline CDR1 is SGHVS and CDR2 is FQNEAQ. Trimming at V came to 4 bases and at J to 4 bases, leaving 5 bases not matched to a gene. CDR3 residues: CASSSSTGAYGYTF. The CDR3 nucleotides read TGTGCCAGCAGCTCTTCGACAGGGGCCTATGGCTACACCTTC.

The chain is built from TRBV6-5 and TRBJ2-4; TRBD1 matches 8 bases. The length of the CDR3 is 15 residues. Germline CDR1 reads MNHEY; CDR2 reads SVGAGI. Trimming removed 8 bases from V and 9 bases from J; junction bases left unmatched: 15. CDR3 loop: CASSAGWDRRGIQYF. The DNA of the CDR3 is TGTGCCAGCTCCGCCGGTTGGGACAGGAGGGGCATTCAGTACTTC.

The chain is built from TRBV10-3 and TRBJ2-1, with TRBD2 matching over 14 bases. CDR3 length: 18 residues. From germline, CDR1 is ENHRY and CDR2 SYGVKD. V shed 2 bases and J 5 bases; nucleotides not matched to a gene: 8. The CDR3 DNA reads TGTGCCATCAGTGAGCCCGGACTAGCGGGGGGTCCCGACAATGAGCAGTTCTTC. It specifies CAISEPGLAGGPDNEQFF.

The V call is TRBV6-5, the J call TRBJ1-2; 7 nucleotides line up with TRBD1. The CDR3 has 12 amino acids. After removal of 6 bases from V and 4 bases from J, the junction contained 2 bases not matched to a gene. Looked up from germline, CDR1 is MNHEY and CDR2 is SVGAGI. Here the CDR3 reads CASSNRGYGYTF. The CDR3 region has the DNA TGTGCCAGCAGCAACAGGGGCTATGGCTACACCTTC.

Only one count was recorded for this clone. The chain uses TRBV5-4 and TRBJ2-1; D might be TRBD2 (5 bases). V was shortened by 1 base and J by 0 bases, with 8 bases between the two germline ends. The CDR3 runs to 15 residues. CDR1 is SGHNT, CDR2 YYREEE, per germline (reference sequence). CDR3 DNA sequence: TGTGCCAGCAGCTTGAAAGCGGACTCCTACAATGAGCAGTTCTTC. Its protein product is CASSLKADSYNEQFF.

This chain links TRBV18 with TRBJ2-7, with 8 bases lining up with TRBD1. Trimming removed 7 bases from V and 3 bases from J; junction bases left unmatched: 5. Germline CDR1 is KGHSH and CDR2 is LQKENI. The CDR3 contains 13 residues. The CDR3 loop is CASWGQASYEQYF. The CDR3 bases are TGTGCCAGCTGGGGACAGGCCAGCTACGAGCAGTACTTC. The full variable domain, with the rest looked up from reference TRBV18 and TRBJ2-7, is NAGVMQNPRHLVRRRGQEARLRCSPMKGHSHVYWYRQLPEEGLKFMVYLQKENIIDESGMPKERFSAEFPKEGPSILRIQQVVRGDSAAYFCASWGQASYEQYFGPGTRLTVT.

V and J are TRBV19 and TRBJ2-7, with a possible D match to TRBD1 (5 bases). The CDR3 runs to 13 residues. V was shortened by 2 bases and J by 5 bases, with 10 bases between the two germline ends. CDR1 and CDR2 from the germline V gene are LNHDA and SQIVND (reference sequence). CDR3 sequence reads: CASSISRGDEQYF. The CDR3 DNA is TGTGCCAGTAGTATATCTAGGGGTGACGAGCAGTACTTC.

J is TRBJ2-3 and V is TRBV2; 8 bases map to TRBD2. The CDR3 is made up of 17 amino acids. Germline V CDR1 and CDR2: SNHLY, FYNNEI. Trimming removed 0 bases from V and 1 base from J; junction bases left unmatched: 6. This CDR3 reads CASSEAKPAGGTDTQYF. Here the CDR3 DNA reads TGTGCCAGCAGTGAAGCAAAACCAGCGGGGGGCACAGATACGCAGTATTTT. The whole variable domain, filled in from reference TRBV2 and TRBJ2-3, reads EPEVTQTPSHQVTQMGQEVILRCVPISNHLYFYWYRQILGQKVEFLVSFYNNEISEKSEIFDDQFSVERPDGSNFTLKIRSTKLEDSAMYFCASSEAKPAGGTDTQYFGPGTRLTVL.

The chain joins TRBV12-5 to TRBJ1-4, with D perhaps matching TRBD1 (5 bases). V was trimmed by 5 bases and J by 4 bases, leaving 14 bases between them. The germline CDR1 and CDR2 sequences are LGHNT and FRNRAP. CDR3 length equals 15 residues. The CDR3 here is CASGGAGRSNEKLFF. CDR3 DNA: TGTGCTAGTGGTGGGGCGGGACGGAGTAATGAAAAACTGTTTTTT.

The V call is TRBV4-3, the J call TRBJ2-7; D ambiguous. V lost 1 base to trimming and J lost 0 bases, with 10 bases between them. This CDR3 is 15 amino acids long. CDR1 is LGHNA and CDR2 is YSLEER in the germline V gene. The CDR3 DNA sequence: TGCGCCAGCAGCCAAGGAATCCTAGGCTCCTACGAGCAGTACTTC. Encoded protein: CASSQGILGSYEQYF.

This chain connects TRBV27 to TRBJ1-5; TRBD1 agrees at 7 bases. CDR1 is MNHEY and CDR2 is SMNVEV in the germline V gene (reference sequence). V gave up 0 bases and J gave up 7 bases; unmatched junction bases: 9. CDR3 size: 16 residues. As DNA, the CDR3 is TGTGCCAGCAGTTTATCGCCCAGACAGGGCGGGCAGCCCCAGCATTTT. It encodes CASSLSPRQGGQPQHF.

This rearrangement joins TRBV11-2 to TRBJ2-7; 11 positions match TRBD2. This CDR3 contains 17 residues. V was clipped by 0 bases and J by 6 bases; unmatched bases: 10. Per germline, CDR1 SGHAT and CDR2 FQNNGV. This CDR3 reads CASSLDLRLAGTAEQYF. In DNA form, the CDR3 reads TGTGCCAGCAGCTTAGATCTCCGACTAGCGGGGACGGCCGAGCAGTACTTC.

The V call is TRBV19, the J call TRBJ1-2; D not certain. The CDR3 contains 12 residues. Trimming shortened V by 5 bases and J by 4 bases, and 8 bases separated the two germline ends. CDR1 and CDR2 (germline): LNHDA, SQIVND (reference sequence). The CDR3 nucleotides are TGTGCCAGTAGTTCGGAGGGCTATGGCTACACCTTC. Translation: CASSSEGYGYTF.

A word on this clone: The junction shows a germline mismatch at one end, possibly a read error. V gene TRBV4-2 combines with J gene TRBJ2-4; 7 bases fit TRBD1. The CDR3 is 13 amino acids. The V gene's germline CDR1 is LGHNA and CDR2 YNFKEQ. CDR3 coding DNA: TGTGCCAGCAGCCAAGATGGGTTGAGGGGGCAAAGCTTC. This sequence encodes CASSQDGLRGQSF.

The chain is built from TRBV4-3 and TRBJ2-3; possible D gene TRBD2, 6 bases. The V gene's germline CDR1 is LGHNA and CDR2 YSLEER. Trimming shortened V by 4 bases and J by 6 bases, and 17 bases separated the two germline ends. The CDR3 is 15 residues long. The CDR3 DNA sequence: TGCGCCAGCAGCCGAGGACGGGGGATGGGGGATACGCAGTATTTT. As protein: CASSRGRGMGDTQYF.